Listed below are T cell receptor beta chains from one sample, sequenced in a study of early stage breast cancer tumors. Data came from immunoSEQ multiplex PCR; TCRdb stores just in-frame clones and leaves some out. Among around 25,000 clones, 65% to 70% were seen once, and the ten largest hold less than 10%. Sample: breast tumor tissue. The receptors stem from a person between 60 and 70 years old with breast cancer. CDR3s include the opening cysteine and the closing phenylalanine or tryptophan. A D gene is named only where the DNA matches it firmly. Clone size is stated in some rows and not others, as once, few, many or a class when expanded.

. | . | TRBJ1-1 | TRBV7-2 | TGTGCCAGCAGCTTACAGTTGGGGGCTAGGACTGAAGCTTTCTTT | CASSLQLGARTEAFF
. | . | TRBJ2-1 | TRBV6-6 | TGTGCCAGCAGGGCCTCTACCACTATTTCCTACAATGAGCAGTTCTTC | CASRASTTISYNEQFF
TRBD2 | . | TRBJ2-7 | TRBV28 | TGTGCCAGCAGTTTGGGGACTAGGGGCTACGAGCAGTACTTC | CASSLGTRGYEQYF
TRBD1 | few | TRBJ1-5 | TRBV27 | TGTGCCAGCTCGGGACAGGGGATTAATCAGCCCCAGCATTTT | CASSGQGINQPQHF
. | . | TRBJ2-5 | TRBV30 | TGTGCCTGGAGCCGGAGGAGCCAAGAGACCCAGTACTTC | CAWSRRSQETQYF
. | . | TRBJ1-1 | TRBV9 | TGTGCCAGCAGCGCTTATTGGGACACATTGAACACTGAAGCTTTCTTT | CASSAYWDTLNTEAFF
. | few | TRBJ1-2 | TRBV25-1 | TGTGCCAGCAGTGCGTACTATGGCTACACCTTC | CASSAYYGYTF
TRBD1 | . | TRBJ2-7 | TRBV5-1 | TGCGCCAGCAGCGGACTCTTGGGACAGGGGCCCTACGAGCAGTACTTC | CASSGLLGQGPYEQYF
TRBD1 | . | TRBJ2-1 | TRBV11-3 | TGTGCCAGCAGCGTAGGGACAGGGGGCTCCTACAATGAGCAGTTCTTC | CASSVGTGGSYNEQFF
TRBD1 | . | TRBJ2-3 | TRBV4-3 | TGCGCCAGCAGTTACGGACAGGGGAGGGCAGATACGCAGTATTTT | CASSYGQGRADTQYF
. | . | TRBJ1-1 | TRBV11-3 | TGTGCCAGCAGCACTTTGACAGATAACACTGAAGCTTTCTTT | CASSTLTDNTEAFF
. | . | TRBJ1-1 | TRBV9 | TGTGCCAGCAGCCCGAGCGGGGGGGTGGGCACTGAAGCTTTCTTT | CASSPSGGVGTEAFF
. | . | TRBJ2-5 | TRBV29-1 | TGCAGCGTGATGGTGGGCGGGGGCTCAGAGACCCAGTACTTC | CSVMVGGGSETQYF
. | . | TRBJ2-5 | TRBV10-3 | TGTGCCATCAGTAAAGACAGAGAAGAGACCCAGTACTTC | CAISKDREETQYF
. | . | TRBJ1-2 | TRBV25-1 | TGTGCCAGCAGTGAAACAGCTTTAGGCTATGGCTACACCTTC | CASSETALGYGYTF
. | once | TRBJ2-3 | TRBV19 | TGTGCCAGTAGTACCCCGACTAAGAGCACAGATACGCAGTATTTT | CASSTPTKSTDTQYF
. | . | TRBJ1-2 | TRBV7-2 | TGTGCCAGCAGCTCCAAACTTTATGGCTACACCTTC | CASSSKLYGYTF
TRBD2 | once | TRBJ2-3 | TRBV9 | TGTGCCAGCAGCCCGAGAGGCCTAGCGGGAGCGGTAGATACGCAGTATTTT | CASSPRGLAGAVDTQYF
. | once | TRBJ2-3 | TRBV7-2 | TGTGCCAGCAGCATAAGCACAGATACGCAGTATTTT | CASSISTDTQYF
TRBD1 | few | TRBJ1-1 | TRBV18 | TGTGCCAGCTCACCTGTACAGGGGGGGACTGAAGCTTTCTTT | CASSPVQGGTEAFF
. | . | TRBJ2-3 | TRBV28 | TGTGCCAGCAGTCCGGACAGCGGGGCCCCAGATACGCAGTATTTT | CASSPDSGAPDTQYF
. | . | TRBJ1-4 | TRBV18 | TGTGCCAGCTCACCTACTTCCGAAAAACTGTTTTTT | CASSPTSEKLFF
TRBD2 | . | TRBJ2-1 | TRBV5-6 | TGTGCCAGCAGCTTCCCGACTAGCGGCAATGAGCAGTTCTTC | CASSFPTSGNEQFF
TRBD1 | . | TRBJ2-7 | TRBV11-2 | TGTGCCAGCAGCCGTCGGACAGGGGGGTACGAGCAGTACTTC | CASSRRTGGYEQYF
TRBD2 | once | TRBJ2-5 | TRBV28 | TGTGCCAGCAGTTTTACGGCGGGAGGGAGTCAAGAGACCCAGTACTTC | CASSFTAGGSQETQYF
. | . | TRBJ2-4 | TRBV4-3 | TGCGCCAGCAGCCAAGAGGTTGGGACACGGGGAAACATTCAGTACTTC | CASSQEVGTRGNIQYF
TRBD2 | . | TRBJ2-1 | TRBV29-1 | TGCAGCGCAGGACTAGCGGGAGGGCCGGGAAGCGAGCAGTTCTTC | CSAGLAGGPGSEQFF
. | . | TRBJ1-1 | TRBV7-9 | TGTGCCAGCAGCCAGGTCCTAAGGGGGAACACTGAAGCTTTCTTT | CASSQVLRGNTEAFF
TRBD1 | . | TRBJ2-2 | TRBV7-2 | TGTGCCAGCAGCTTAGGACAGGGGCTGGGGGAGCTGTTTTTT | CASSLGQGLGELFF
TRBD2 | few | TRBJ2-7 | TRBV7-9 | TGTGCCAGCAGCCCACTGGGACTAGCGGGAGGCAGCTCCTACGAGCAGTACTTC | CASSPLGLAGGSSYEQYF
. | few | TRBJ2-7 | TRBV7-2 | TGTGCCAGCAGCTTAGAAGGGACACTTTCCTACGAGCAGTACTTC | CASSLEGTLSYEQYF
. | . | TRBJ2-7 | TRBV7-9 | TGTGCCAGCAGCTTAGATCCGGGACTCCTATCCTACGAGCAGTACTTC | CASSLDPGLLSYEQYF
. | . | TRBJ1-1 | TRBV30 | TGTGCCTGGAGTGTTTCCCAGATTAGCCCTGAAGCTTTCTTT | CAWSVSQISPEAFF
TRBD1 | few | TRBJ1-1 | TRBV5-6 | TGTGCCAGCAGCTTGGAGACAGGGGGCACTGAAGCTTTCTTT | CASSLETGGTEAFF
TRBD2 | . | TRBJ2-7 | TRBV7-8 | TGTGCCAGCGACCGCGGGGGGGCCTACGAGCAGTACTTC | CASDRGGAYEQYF
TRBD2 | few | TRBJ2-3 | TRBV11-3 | TGTGCCAGCAGCCAGACTAGCAGCACAGATACGCAGTATTTT | CASSQTSSTDTQYF
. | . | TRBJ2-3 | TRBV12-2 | TGTGCAAGTCGCACTCCGGATACGCAGTATTTT | CASRTPDTQYF
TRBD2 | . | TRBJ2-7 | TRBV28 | TGTGCCAGCAGTTTACCCCCCGGGACTAGCGGAACCTACGAGCAGTACTTC | CASSLPPGTSGTYEQYF
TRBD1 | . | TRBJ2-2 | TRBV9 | TGTGCCAGCAGCGTAGTGGGACAGGGCACCGGGGAGCTGTTTTTT | CASSVVGQGTGELFF
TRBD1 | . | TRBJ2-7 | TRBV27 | TGTGCCAGCACGTTGAGGACAGGAATGAGCTCCTACGAGCAGTACTTC | CASTLRTGMSSYEQYF
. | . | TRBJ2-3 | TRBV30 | TGTGCCTGGAGTGGGGGCGGAACTGGGACAGATACGCAGTATTTT | CAWSGGGTGTDTQYF
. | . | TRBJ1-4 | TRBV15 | TGTGCCACCAGCAGAGAAAGAGGGAGAAATGAAAAACTGTTTTTT | CATSRERGRNEKLFF
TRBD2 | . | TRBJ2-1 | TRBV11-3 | TGTGCCAGCAGCTTACTAGCGGGAGGGGGTGAGCAGTTCTTC | CASSLLAGGGEQFF
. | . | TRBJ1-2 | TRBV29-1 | TGCAGCGTTCGACAGAACTATGGCTACACCTTC | CSVRQNYGYTF
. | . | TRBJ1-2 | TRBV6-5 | TGTGCCAGCAGCCGTCTTGGGGGACTCGAGGGCTACACCTTC | CASSRLGGLEGYTF
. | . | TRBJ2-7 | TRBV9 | TGTGCCAGCAGCCTATGGGACACATCCGAGCAGTACTTC | CASSLWDTSEQYF
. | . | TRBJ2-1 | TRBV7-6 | TGTGCCAGCAGCTTACTGGGTGAGGTTGGTGAGCAGTTCTTC | CASSLLGEVGEQFF
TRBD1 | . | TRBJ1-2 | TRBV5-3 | TGTGCCAGAAGCTCGGGACAGGGGGCGCGAAATGGCTACACCTTC | CARSSGQGARNGYTF
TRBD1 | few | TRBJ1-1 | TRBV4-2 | TGTGCCAGCAGCCAAGATCGGGGGACAGCTCTTTTCTTT | CASSQDRGTALFF
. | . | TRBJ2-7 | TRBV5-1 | TGCGCCAGCAGCCGTGAAGGCAGGGATGAAGGGGAGCAGTACTTC | CASSREGRDEGEQYF
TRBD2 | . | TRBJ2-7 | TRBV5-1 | TGCGCCAGCAGCTCGACTAGCGGGAGAGCCCACGAGCAGTACTTC | CASSSTSGRAHEQYF
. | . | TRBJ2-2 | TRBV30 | TGTGCCTGGGCCGGGACATCGAACACCGGGGAGCTGTTTTTT | CAWAGTSNTGELFF